This TCR beta chain appears in the sequencing data of a study of a mutant IDH1 vaccine in newly diagnosed glioma. Across the whole study: Former treatment meant radiotherapy, temozolomide, or both; the majority had gotten both. Study-wide results and caveats: Pseudoprogression appears to have had no connection to changes in top peripheral T cell clonotypes.

Sample time point: week 5, during vaccination. Doses of 300 ug of mutant IDH1 20-mer peptide were given with topical imiquimod. Turning to this clone: Its antigen is undetermined.

Only in-frame clones appear in the TCRdb table, and some are missing; sequencing was by immunoSEQ multiplex PCR. The sample consists of fewer than 40,000 clones, around 58% of them appearing once. Per the germline V gene, CDR1 is MGHDK and CDR2 is SYGVNS. This CDR3 has 17 amino acids. The junction had 14 bases not matched to a gene; V was cut back by 6 bases and J by 2 bases. The source was PBMCs, collected from a glioma patient whose treatment included an IDH1 peptide vaccine. V and J are TRBV25-1 and TRBJ1-2; 8 bases align to TRBD1. This sequence originates from a young woman with glioma. CDR3 sequence reads: CASSLTTGGKSNYGYTF. The CDR3 region has the DNA TGTGCCAGCAGCCTAACCACAGGGGGGAAGTCGAACTATGGCTACACCTTC.